This T cell receptor (beta chain) came from a study of a mutant IDH1 vaccine in newly diagnosed glioma. Concerning this clone itself: The antigen is unknown.

Sequenced by immunoSEQ multiplex PCR; TCRdb stores in-frame clones only, minus some. The repertoire holds 88,000 or so clones, roughly 85% seen once, with around 2% in the top ten. Germline loops: CDR1 LNHDA, CDR2 SQIVND (reference sequence). The CDR3 is made up of 13 amino acids. V was pared by 10 bases and J by 3 bases, with 13 bases between. This sample's time point: week 23, last vaccination. A 20-mer mutant IDH1 peptide at 300 ug was injected subcutaneously with topical imiquimod. The specimen was PBMCs, collected from a glioma patient whose treatment included an IDH1 peptide vaccine. The chain combines TRBV19 with TRBJ1-5; a weak D match, TRBD1 (5 bases). This receptor was taken from a man aged 30 to 45 with glioma. Some clones in this sample may be carry-over from other donors' samples. The CDR3: CATNGGPNQPQHF. In DNA form, the CDR3 reads TGTGCCACTAACGGGGGTCCCAATCAGCCCCAGCATTTT.